This T cell receptor (beta chain) was sequenced during a study of identical twins. TCRdb re-called the 5' RACE reads with MiXCR, one entry per CDR3 protein. The sample shows nearly 650,000 distinct CDR3 sequences, roughly 7.1% of them seen only once. This clonotype was detected a few times. Its antigen remains unidentified. Study results and caveats: Out-of-frame alpha sequences common to twins exhibited a surplus of low generation probability.

The CDR3 is 20 residues long. The V gene's germline CDR1 is LGHNA and CDR2 YNFKEQ. Trimming at V came to 3 bases and at J to 3 bases, leaving 15 bases not matched to a gene. The same data also contributed to another study, on yellow fever vaccine responses in identical twins.

The V and J genes are TRBV4-2 and TRBJ2-1; 12 bases fit TRBD2. Material: PBMCs. This receptor was obtained from a woman under 30 in good health. In DNA form, the CDR3 reads TGTGCCAGCAGCCACCCTAAGGAACTAGCGGGGGGTGGGGGCTACAATGAGCAGTTCTTC. Its translation is CASSHPKELAGGGGYNEQFF.